The clone carrying this T cell receptor beta chain appeared a few times. Looked up from germline, CDR1 is KGHSH and CDR2 is LQKENI. The CDR3 has 16 residues. Deletions cut 3 bases from V and 3 bases from J, with 14 bases between. The data stem from a study of PD-L1 blockade in urothelial cancer. Study in general: In the patient group, about 85% of the roughly 29 were males with bladder-origin urothelial cancer. The median T cell count in blood samples was 110,000 to 150,000.

The time point: pretreatment peripheral blood. Per-patient samples, pretreatment and on-treatment, numbered 1 to 8. Generated by immunoSEQ multiplex PCR, the TCRdb table keeps only in-frame clones and is missing some. Of 50,000 or so clones listed, around 84% were seen once; the top ten hold approximately 2.9%. This receptor was taken from a man aged 65 to 85 with urothelial cancer. The specimen was PBMCs, collected around atezolizumab (anti-PD-L1) treatment. The chain recombines TRBV18 with TRBJ1-4, with D perhaps matching TRBD1 (6 bases). CDR3 sequence: CASSPPTGTPNEKLFF. The CDR3 DNA is TGTGCCAGCTCACCGCCCACGGGGACACCTAATGAAAAACTGTTTTTT. The complete variable domain, with remaining parts taken from reference TRBV18 and TRBJ1-4, reads NAGVMQNPRHLVRRRGQEARLRCSPMKGHSHVYWYRQLPEEGLKFMVYLQKENIIDESGMPKERFSAEFPKEGPSILRIQQVVRGDSAAYFCASSPPTGTPNEKLFFGSGTQLSVL.